Each of the 11 T cell receptor beta chains below was sequenced from the same sample in a study of CD8 T cells in Susac syndrome. The RNA, about 0.45 to 1 ug, was put through reverse transcription using random hexamers. Using its own MiXCR run on the immunoSEQ multiplex PCR reads, TCRdb lists one record per CDR3 protein. The profile shows some 250,000 distinct CDR3 sequences, almost 97% of them singletons. Sequenced sample: CD4+ T cells from PBMCs. These receptors came from a human donor with Susac syndrome.

The chain recombines TRBV28 with TRBJ2-7; TRBD1 matches 7 bases. Germline V gene lookup returns CDR1 MDHEN and CDR2 SYDVKM. V dropped 7 bases and J dropped 0; count of bases not matched to a gene: 15. The CDR3 runs to 17 residues. As DNA, the CDR3 is TGTGCCAGCAATCAGGGGGTGGGCAGCTTGATCTCCTACGAGCAGTACTTC. Its translation is CASNQGVGSLISYEQYF.

The gene calls are TRBV30 and TRBJ2-5; a possible D gene is TRBD2 (5 bases). CDR1 GTSNPN and CDR2 SVGIG come from the germline V gene (reference sequence). V was pared by 2 bases and J by 1 base, with 14 bases between. This CDR3 is 15 amino acids long. CDR3 DNA: TGTGCCTGGAGTAATATAGGGCGGGCCCAAGAGACCCAGTACTTC. Encoded protein: CAWSNIGRAQETQYF. Using reference TRBV30 and TRBJ2-5 for the parts outside the CDR3, the full variable domain is SQTIHQWPATLVQPVGSPLSLECTVEGTSNPNLYWYRQAAGRGLQLLFYSVGIGQISSEVPQNLSASRPQDRQFILSSKKLLLSDSGFYLCAWSNIGRAQETQYFGPGTRLLVL.

The rearrangement uses TRBV12-3 or TRBV12-4 and TRBJ2-7; 13 bases align to TRBD2. The length of the CDR3 is 14 residues. With V trimmed by 6 bases and J by 5 bases, 4 bases remained unmatched. CDR3 sequence: CASSRTSGRNEQYF. DNA for the CDR3: TGTGCCAGCAGCCGGACTAGCGGGAGAAACGAGCAGTACTTC.

The chain has TRBV2 and TRBJ2-7; D is undetermined. The V end lost 3 bases, the J end lost 7 bases, and 7 bases lay between the germline ends. Germline V gene sequence: CDR1 SNHLY, CDR2 FYNNEI. The CDR3 is 11 residues long. Here the CDR3 reads CASSDGGEQYF. The CDR3 DNA reads as TGTGCCAGCAGTGATGGCGGAGAGCAGTACTTC.

This clonotype appeared once. The chain links TRBV5-1 to TRBJ2-1, with D perhaps TRBD2 (6 bases). The germline gives CDR1 SGHRS, CDR2 YFSETQ. This CDR3 has 14 amino acids. The V and J ends lost 0 bases and 8 bases respectively, with 12 bases between them. For the CDR3, the DNA is TGCGCCAGCAGCTTGGCCGGGGGATACGATGAGCAGTTCTTC. It is translated as CASSLAGGYDEQFF.

The chain joins TRBV5-1 to TRBJ2-5; 7 positions match TRBD1. V dropped 0 bases and J dropped 4; count of bases not matched to a gene: 6. This CDR3 region has 15 residues. Per the germline V gene, CDR1 is SGHRS and CDR2 is YFSETQ. CDR3 loop: CASSLDRGHRETQYF. The CDR3 bases are TGCGCCAGCAGCTTGGACAGGGGACATAGAGAGACCCAGTACTTC.

The rearrangement uses TRBV20-1 and TRBJ2-5; 9 bases agree with TRBD2. Germline CDR1 is DFQATT and CDR2 is SNEGSKA (reference sequence). The CDR3 sequence is 16 residues long. Trimming cost V 1 base and J 1 base; bases outside gene matches: 7. The CDR3 DNA follows: TGCAGTGCTAGAGCCGGGACTAGCCGTATCCAAGAGACCCAGTACTTC. Translated: CSARAGTSRIQETQYF.

The J gene is TRBJ2-7, the V gene TRBV24-1, with 10 bases aligning to TRBD1. The germline gives CDR1 KGHDR, CDR2 SFDVKD. V lost 7 bases to trimming and J lost 5 bases; unmatched junction nucleotides: 7. The CDR3 spans 14 residues. CDR3 sequence: CATSDRDRGHEQYF. CDR3 DNA sequence: TGTGCCACCAGCGACCGGGACAGGGGCCACGAGCAGTACTTC.

V is TRBV30 and J is TRBJ2-3, with D perhaps matching TRBD1 or TRBD2 (5 bases each). The ends were cut back, 2 bases at V and 3 bases at J, with 15 bases in the middle. Per the germline V gene, CDR1 is GTSNPN and CDR2 is SVGIG (reference sequence). The CDR3 is 15 residues long. Here the CDR3 reads CAWSRWGFRTDTQYF. The CDR3 nucleotides read TGTGCCTGGAGTAGGTGGGGGTTTAGAACAGATACGCAGTATTTT.

The chain uses TRBV3-1 and TRBJ2-1; TRBD2 matches 7 bases. Germline V gives CDR1 LGHDT, CDR2 YNNKEL (reference sequence). J lost 3 bases, V lost 6 bases, and 8 bases had no gene match. There are 15 residues in the CDR3. This chain's CDR3 is CASSPTTSIYNEQFF. Here the CDR3 DNA reads TGTGCCAGCAGTCCGACGACTAGCATCTACAATGAGCAGTTCTTC.

The V and J genes are TRBV28 and TRBJ2-5; 9 bases map to TRBD2. V lost 5 bases and J lost 5; bases outside the gene matches: 18. The V gene's germline CDR1 is MDHEN and CDR2 SYDVKM. This CDR3 comprises 18 residues. The CDR3 loop reads CASSPPWESGRSRETQYF. CDR3 bases: TGTGCCAGCAGTCCGCCCTGGGAGAGCGGGAGGAGTAGGGAGACCCAGTACTTC.